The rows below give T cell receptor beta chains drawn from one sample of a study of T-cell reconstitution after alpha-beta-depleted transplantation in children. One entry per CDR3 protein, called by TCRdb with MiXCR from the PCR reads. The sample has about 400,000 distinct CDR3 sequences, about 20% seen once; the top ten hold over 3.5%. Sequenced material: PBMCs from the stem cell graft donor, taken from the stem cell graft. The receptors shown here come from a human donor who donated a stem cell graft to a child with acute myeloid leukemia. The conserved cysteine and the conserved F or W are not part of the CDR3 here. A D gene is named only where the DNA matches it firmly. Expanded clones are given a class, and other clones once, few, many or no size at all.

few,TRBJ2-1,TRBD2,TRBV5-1,ASSWAGGRNEQF
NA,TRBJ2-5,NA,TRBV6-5,ASSYEGLQETQY
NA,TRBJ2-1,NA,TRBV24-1,ATSSGDFNNEQF
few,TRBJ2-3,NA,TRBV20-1,SAHVPGLLTDTQY
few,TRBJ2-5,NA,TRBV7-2,ASSLGAEQETQY
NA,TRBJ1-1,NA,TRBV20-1,SASKDGWGLNTEAF
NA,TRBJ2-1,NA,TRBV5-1,ASSPPVGEISGQF
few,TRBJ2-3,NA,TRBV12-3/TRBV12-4,ASSLGIGTDTQY
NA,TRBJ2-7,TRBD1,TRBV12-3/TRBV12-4,ASSTADRFHEQY
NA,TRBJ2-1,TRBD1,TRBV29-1,SVVWTGGLLSEQF
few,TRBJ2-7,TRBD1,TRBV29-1,SVEVAGGSYEQY
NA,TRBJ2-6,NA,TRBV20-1,SARDSASGANVLT
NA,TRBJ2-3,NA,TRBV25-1,ASSESGDSSTDTQY
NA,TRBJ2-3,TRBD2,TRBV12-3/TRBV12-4,ASSLFRRENSDTQY
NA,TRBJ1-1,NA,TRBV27,ASNSGWNTEAF
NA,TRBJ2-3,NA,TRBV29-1,SVTRPELRGLDTDTQY
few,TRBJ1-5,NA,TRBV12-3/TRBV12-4,ASAEGNQPQH
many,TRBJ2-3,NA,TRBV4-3,ASSQDNGPTDTQY
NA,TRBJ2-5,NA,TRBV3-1,ASSHLGLYQETQY
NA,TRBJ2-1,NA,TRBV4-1,ASSGTDYNEQF
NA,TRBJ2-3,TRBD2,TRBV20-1,SASDLAGGTDTQY
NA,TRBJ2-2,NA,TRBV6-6,ASRESTGELF
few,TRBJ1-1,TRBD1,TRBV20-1,SARARVGTGVEAF
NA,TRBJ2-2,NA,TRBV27,ASSKDPTPDTGELF
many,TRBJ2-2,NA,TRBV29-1,SVEGRDSETGELF
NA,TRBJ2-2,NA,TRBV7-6,ASSSSGRQELF
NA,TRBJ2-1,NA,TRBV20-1,SARQQLLDNEQF
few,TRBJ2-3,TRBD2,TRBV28,ASSFGASGRADTQY
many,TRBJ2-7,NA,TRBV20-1,SARDGGYSYEQY
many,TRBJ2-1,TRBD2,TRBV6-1,ASLGLAGVGEQF
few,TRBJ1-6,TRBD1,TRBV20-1,SARQGGTDPNSPLH
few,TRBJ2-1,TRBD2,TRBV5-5,ASSPTLAGVNNEQF
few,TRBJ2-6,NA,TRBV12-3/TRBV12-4,ASTQTATGANVLT
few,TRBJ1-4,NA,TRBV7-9,ASSPPREKLF
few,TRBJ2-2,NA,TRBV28,ASSFSLTGELF
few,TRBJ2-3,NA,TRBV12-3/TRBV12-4,ASSFLLRPRDTDTQY
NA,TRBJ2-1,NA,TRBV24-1,ATSESGEDEQF
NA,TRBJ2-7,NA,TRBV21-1,ASSKAEGHYEQY
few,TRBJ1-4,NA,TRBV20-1,SALARTNEKLF
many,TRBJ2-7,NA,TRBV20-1,SAEEGTVGGSIEEQY
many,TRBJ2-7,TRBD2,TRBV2,ASRTSGNYEQY